These 13 T cell receptor beta chains were all obtained from the same sample, sequenced in a study of T cells after yellow fever vaccination. TCRdb reprocessed the 5' RACE reads via MiXCR and lists one record per CDR3 protein. The data show fewer than 350,000 distinct CDR3 sequences, 8.7% seen once. The sample here was PBMCs, taken on the day of the first yellow fever vaccination. The origin of the receptors is a man younger than 35 who received the YFV17D yellow fever vaccine.

The chain uses TRBV3-1 and TRBJ2-7; D uncertain. CDR1 is LGHDT, CDR2 YNNKEL, per germline (reference sequence). The germline V and J ends were trimmed by 6 bases and 4 bases, with 16 bases remaining between them. The CDR3 covers 14 residues. CDR3 DNA sequence: TGTGCCAGCAGACTCCGGTGTCTTCCGTACGAGCAGTACGTC. This translates into CASRLRCLPYEQYV.

This clonotype appeared a few times. CDR3 nucleotides: TGTGCCAGCAGTCCCCGTTTTGAAGGGAGGCAGTACTTC. This encodes CASSPRFEGRQYF. This sequence joins TRBV14 and TRBJ2-5, with D possibly TRBD2 on 6 matching bases. V dropped 6 bases and J dropped 11 bases, with 19 bases sitting between them. CDR3 length: 13 amino acids. CDR1 is SGHDN and CDR2 is FVKESK in the germline V gene.

This sequence joins TRBV27 and TRBJ2-1; 7 positions agree with TRBD1. Trimming took 6 bases from V and 1 from J; bases not matched to a gene: 3. The germline gives CDR1 MNHEY, CDR2 SMNVEV (reference sequence). This CDR3 spans 14 amino acids. The CDR3 here is CASRQTGSYNEQFF. CDR3 bases: TGTGCCAGCAGGCAGACAGGGTCCTACAATGAGCAGTTCTTC.

This clonotype was counted a few times. The genes are TRBV7-9 and TRBJ1-6; TRBD1 might be the D (5 bases). V was trimmed by 4 bases and J by 6 bases, leaving 10 bases between them. Germline CDR1 and CDR2: SEHNR and FQNEAQ (reference sequence). This CDR3 is built from 14 residues. The CDR3 loop reads CASSWEDTNSPLHF. The CDR3 coding sequence is TGTGCCAGCAGCTGGGAGGACACTAATTCACCCCTCCACTTT.

The genes are TRBV5-1 and TRBJ1-2; D is unclear. The V end was cut by 4 bases, the J end by 0 bases, with 22 bases between. The CDR3 length is 18 residues. Germline CDR1 is SGHRS and CDR2 is YFSETQ. The CDR3 DNA is TGCGCCAGCAGCCCCATCGTATCGGCGGATAAAACTAACTATGGCTACACCTTC. Translated: CASSPIVSADKTNYGYTF.

This clonotype was detected only a few times. The rearrangement uses TRBV7-2 and TRBJ2-7; TRBD1 is a possible D gene (6 bases). Between the trimmed V and J ends, which lost 5 bases and 2 bases, there was a span of 10 bases. The CDR3 loop spans 13 amino acids. Germline CDR1 reads SGHTA; CDR2 reads FQGNSA. In DNA, the CDR3 is TGTGCCAGCAGCGCACGGACAGCCTACGAGCAGTACTTC. Protein product: CASSARTAYEQYF. Looking up the rest from reference TRBV7-2 and TRBJ2-7 gives the full variable domain: GAGVSQSPSNKVTEKGKDVELRCDPISGHTALYWYRQSLGQGLEFLIYFQGNSAPDKSGLPSDRFSAERTGGSVSTLTIQRTQQEDSAVYLCASSARTAYEQYFGPGTRLTVT.

Many counts were recorded for this clonotype. The rearrangement uses TRBV19 and TRBJ2-7, with D hard to call. This CDR3 has 13 residues. The V end lost 4 bases, the J end lost 6 bases, and 13 bases lay between the germline ends. CDR1 is LNHDA, CDR2 SQIVND, per germline (reference sequence). The CDR3 DNA reads TGTGCCAGTAGTACCACAGTGGCTACCGAGCAGTACTTC. Translation: CASSTTVATEQYF.

This clonotype was seen repeatedly, ten times or more. The chain employs TRBV4-1 and TRBJ1-6; D is possibly TRBD1 (6 bases). CDR1 and CDR2 (germline): MGHRA, YSYEKL. The CDR3 consists of 16 residues. The V end was cut by 0 bases, the J end by 7 bases, with 13 bases between. The DNA of the CDR3 is TGCGCCAGCAGCCAAGATGGTCAGGGGAGAAATTCACCCCTCCACTTT. It yields the protein CASSQDGQGRNSPLHF.

The V gene is TRBV11-1, the J gene TRBJ2-3, with 10 bases that match TRBD1. Germline-derived CDR1 and CDR2 are SGHAT and FQDESV (reference sequence). The CDR3 extends over 17 amino acids. Trimming removed 2 bases from V and 4 bases from J; junction bases left unmatched: 9. CDR3 region: CASSLKKRDRGSDTQYF. CDR3 coding DNA: TGTGCCAGCAGCTTAAAGAAGAGGGACAGGGGATCAGATACGCAGTATTTT.

This clonotype has more than one count but fewer than ten. The J gene is TRBJ2-7, the V gene TRBV7-3; 7 bases agree with TRBD1. The CDR3 is 14 amino acids. Germline-derived CDR1 and CDR2 are SGHTA and FQGTGA. V shed 7 bases, J shed 2 bases, and the junction held 8 bases outside the gene matches. The CDR3 reads CASKARQGPYEQYF. DNA of the CDR3: TGTGCCAGCAAAGCAAGACAGGGACCCTACGAGCAGTACTTC. The full variable domain, in which reference TRBV7-3 and TRBJ2-7 provide the parts outside the CDR3, is GAGVSQTPSNKVTEKGKYVELRCDPISGHTALYWYRQSLGQGPEFLIYFQGTGAADDSGLPNDRFFAVRPEGSVSTLKIQRTERGDSAVYLCASKARQGPYEQYFGPGTRLTVT.

The chain links TRBV30 to TRBJ2-7; D unclear. Germline V gene lookup returns CDR1 GTSNPN and CDR2 SVGIG (reference sequence). V lost 5 bases and J lost 2, with 13 bases in between. The CDR3 contains 13 residues. In nucleotides, the CDR3 is TGTGCCTGGGGCTTATATGGGCCCTACGAGCAGTACTTC. Translated: CAWGLYGPYEQYF.

This clonotype was detected a few times. V gene TRBV7-2 combines with J gene TRBJ2-1, with TRBD2 matching over 8 bases. V lost 6 bases to trimming and J lost 4 bases; unmatched junction nucleotides: 8. The CDR3 contains 15 residues. Germline CDR1 reads SGHTA; CDR2 reads FQGNSA. The CDR3 loop reads CASSPRRGGYNEQFF. CDR3 nucleotide sequence: TGTGCCAGCAGTCCACGCCGGGGGGGGTACAATGAGCAGTTCTTC.

This clonotype has at least ten counts. CDR3 in amino acids: CASSRRSTDEQFF. For the CDR3, the DNA is TGTGCCAGTAGTAGGCGGTCTACGGATGAGCAGTTCTTC. The chain joins TRBV19 to TRBJ2-1; no firm D call. The germline V gene encodes CDR1 LNHDA and CDR2 SQIVND (reference sequence). Trimming cost V 4 bases and J 8 bases, with 12 bases left between them. This CDR3 has 13 amino acids.